This T cell receptor (beta chain) was obtained from a study of beta chain features in type 1 diabetes. CDR1 is SGHTA and CDR2 is FQGNSA in the germline V gene. Losses at the gene ends were 5 bases for V and 0 bases for J; bases not matched to a gene: 14. This CDR3 is 19 amino acids long. The authors reverse transcribed all of the isolated RNA, so sequencing captured expressed TCRB transcripts. The table came from immunoSEQ multiplex PCR; TCRdb's copy has only in-frame clones and leaves some out. The table includes fewer than 250,000 clones, more than 65% detected once. This clone appeared a single time.

This chain uses TRBV7-2 with TRBJ2-1; 9 bases are a match to TRBD2. The sequencing input was naive CD4+ T cells from blood. The source is a man aged 30-40 years in good health. Here the CDR3 DNA reads TGTGCCAGCAGCCCACGGGTAGCGGGAGCTTTTAGCTCCTACAATGAGCAGTTCTTC. Its protein product is CASSPRVAGAFSSYNEQFF.